This T cell receptor (beta chain) was documented in a study of neoadjuvant anti-PD-1 for oral cavity cancer. At the level of the study: Patients mostly received three to four biweekly nivolumab doses at 3 mg/kg before surgery.

These oral cavity squamous cell carcinomas were HPV-negative and locally advanced. For this clone: The target antigen is unknown.

Study-level results: Greater tumor shrinkage accompanied bigger post-treatment sizes of preexisting clones.

This CDR3 comprises 13 residues. Germline CDR1 reads LNHDA; CDR2 reads SQIVND (reference sequence). Trimming took off 2 bases at V and 3 bases at J, with 5 bases between the two ends. Two replicates per tumor sample, mostly from 4.8 ug of genomic DNA. Sequencing used immunoSEQ multiplex PCR; TCRdb keeps in-frame clones, though not all of them. This sample has several thousand clones, with 66% found just once. Material: tumor tissue, obtained before nivolumab (anti-PD-1) treatment. This TCR came from a person aged 40 to 85 with oral cavity squamous cell carcinoma. The chain combines TRBV19 with TRBJ2-1; D is unclear. The chain's CDR3 is CASSIWHYNEQFF. The DNA of the CDR3 is TGTGCCAGTAGTATATGGCACTACAATGAGCAGTTCTTC. The variable domain in full, with the rest retrieved from reference TRBV19 and TRBJ2-1, is DGGITQSPKYLFRKEGQNVTLSCEQNLNHDAMYWYRQDPGQGLRLIYYSQIVNDFQKGDIAEGYSVSREKKESFPLTVTSAQKNPTAFYLCASSIWHYNEQFFGPGTRLTVL.